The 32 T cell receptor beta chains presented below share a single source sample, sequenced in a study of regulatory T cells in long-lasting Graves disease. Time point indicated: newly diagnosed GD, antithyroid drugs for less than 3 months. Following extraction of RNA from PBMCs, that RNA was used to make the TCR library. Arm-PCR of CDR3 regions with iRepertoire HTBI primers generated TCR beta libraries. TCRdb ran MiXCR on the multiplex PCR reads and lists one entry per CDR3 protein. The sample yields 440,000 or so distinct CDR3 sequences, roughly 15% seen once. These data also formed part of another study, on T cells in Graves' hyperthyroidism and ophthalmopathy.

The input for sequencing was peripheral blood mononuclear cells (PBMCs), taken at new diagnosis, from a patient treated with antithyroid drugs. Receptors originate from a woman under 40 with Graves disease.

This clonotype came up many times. CDR3 coding DNA: TGCGCCAGCAGCTTGGTTGGGTCCCCAGTGGACGAGCAGTACTTC. Translation: CASSLVGSPVDEQYF. V and J are TRBV5-1 and TRBJ2-7, with no clear D. The CDR3 loop spans 15 amino acids. V was clipped by 0 bases and J by 5 bases, with 15 bases between them. Germline V gene sequence: CDR1 SGHRS, CDR2 YFSETQ.

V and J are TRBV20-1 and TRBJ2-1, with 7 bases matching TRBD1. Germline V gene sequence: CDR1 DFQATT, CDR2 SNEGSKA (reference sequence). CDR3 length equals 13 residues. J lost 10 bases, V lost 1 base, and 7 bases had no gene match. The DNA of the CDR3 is TGCAGTGCTAGAGGCACAGGGGAAAACGAGCAGTTCTTC. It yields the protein CSARGTGENEQFF.

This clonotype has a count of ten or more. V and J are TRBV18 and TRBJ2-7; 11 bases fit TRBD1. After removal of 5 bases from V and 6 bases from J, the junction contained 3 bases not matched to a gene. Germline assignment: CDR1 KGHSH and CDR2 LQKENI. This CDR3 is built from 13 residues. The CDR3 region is CASSTGTGGEQYF. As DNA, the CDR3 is TGTGCCAGCTCAACCGGGACAGGGGGCGAGCAGTACTTC.

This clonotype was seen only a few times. The CDR3 reads CASSWDGGTQYF. The CDR3 coding sequence is TGTGCCAGCAGTTGGGACGGGGGGACCCAGTACTTC. This sequence joins TRBV27 and TRBJ2-5; weak D call: TRBD2 (6 bases). V lost 4 bases to trimming and J lost 7 bases, with 10 bases between them. The germline V gene has CDR1 MNHEY and CDR2 SMNVEV (reference sequence). The CDR3 sequence is 12 residues long.

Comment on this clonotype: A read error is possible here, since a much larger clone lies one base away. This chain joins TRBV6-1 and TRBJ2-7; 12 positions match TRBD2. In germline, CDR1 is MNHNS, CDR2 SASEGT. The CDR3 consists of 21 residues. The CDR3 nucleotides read TGTGCCAGCAGGCCTCCCAGACAGGGGGTCCTAGCGGGAGGGTTCTCCTACGTGCAGTACTTC. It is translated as CASRPPRQGVLAGGFSYVQYF.

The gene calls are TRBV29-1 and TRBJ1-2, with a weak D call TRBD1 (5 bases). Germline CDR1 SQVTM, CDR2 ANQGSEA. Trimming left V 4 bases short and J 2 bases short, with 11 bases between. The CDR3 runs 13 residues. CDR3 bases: TGCAGCGTTGCCATGGGGCTGAACTATGGCTACACCTTC. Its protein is CSVAMGLNYGYTF. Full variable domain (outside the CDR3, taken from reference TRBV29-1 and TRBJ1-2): SAVISQKPSRDICQRGTSLTIQCQVDSQVTMMFWYRQQPGQSLTLIATANQGSEATYESGFVIDKFPISRPNLTFSTLTVSNMSPEDSSIYLCSVAMGLNYGYTFGSGTRLTVV.

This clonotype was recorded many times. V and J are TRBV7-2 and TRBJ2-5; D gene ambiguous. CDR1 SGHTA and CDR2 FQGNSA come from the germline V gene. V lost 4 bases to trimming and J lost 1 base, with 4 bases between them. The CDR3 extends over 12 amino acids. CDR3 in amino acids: CASSSSQETQYF. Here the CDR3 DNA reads TGTGCCAGCAGCTCCTCCCAAGAGACCCAGTACTTC.

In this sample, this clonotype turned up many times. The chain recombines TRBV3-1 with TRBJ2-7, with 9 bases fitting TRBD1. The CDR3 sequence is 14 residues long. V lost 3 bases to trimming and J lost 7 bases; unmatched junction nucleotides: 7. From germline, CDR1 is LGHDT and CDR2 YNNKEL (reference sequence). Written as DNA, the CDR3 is TGTGCCAGCAGCCATACAGGGGGCGCGAATGAGCAGTACTTC. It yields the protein CASSHTGGANEQYF.

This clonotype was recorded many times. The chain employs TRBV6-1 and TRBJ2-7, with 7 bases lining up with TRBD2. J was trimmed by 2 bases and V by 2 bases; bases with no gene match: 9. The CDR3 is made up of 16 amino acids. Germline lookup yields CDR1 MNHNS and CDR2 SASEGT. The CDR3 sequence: CASSERKRDQTYEQYF. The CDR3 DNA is TGTGCCAGCAGTGAACGCAAGCGGGACCAGACCTACGAGCAGTACTTC.

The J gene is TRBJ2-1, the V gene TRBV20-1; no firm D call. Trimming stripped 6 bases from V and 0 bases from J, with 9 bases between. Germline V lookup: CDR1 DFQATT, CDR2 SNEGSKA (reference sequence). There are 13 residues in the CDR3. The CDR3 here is CSASRVSYNEQFF. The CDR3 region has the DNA TGCAGTGCCAGTCGGGTCTCCTACAATGAGCAGTTCTTC.

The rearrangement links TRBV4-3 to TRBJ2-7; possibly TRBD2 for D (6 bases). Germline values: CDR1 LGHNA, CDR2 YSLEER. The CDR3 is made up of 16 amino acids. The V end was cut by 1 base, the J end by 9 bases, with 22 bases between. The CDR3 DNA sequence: TGCGCCAGCAGCCAAGTTGCCAGCGGTGGAGGGGTTCGGCAGTACTTC. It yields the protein CASSQVASGGGVRQYF.

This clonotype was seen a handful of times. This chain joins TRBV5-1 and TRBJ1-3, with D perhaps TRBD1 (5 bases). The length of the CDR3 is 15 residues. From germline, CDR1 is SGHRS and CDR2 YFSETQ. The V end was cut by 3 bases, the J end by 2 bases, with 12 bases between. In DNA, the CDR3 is TGCGCCAGCAGCTCCCAGGGTGCTGCTGGAAACACCATATATTTT. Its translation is CASSSQGAAGNTIYF.

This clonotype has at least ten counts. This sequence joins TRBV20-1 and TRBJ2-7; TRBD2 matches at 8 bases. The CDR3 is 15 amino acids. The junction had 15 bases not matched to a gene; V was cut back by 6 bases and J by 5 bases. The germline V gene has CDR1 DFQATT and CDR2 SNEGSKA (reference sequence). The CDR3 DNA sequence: TGCAGTGCCCCGCGGGGGGAGGCCTTATCGGACGAGCAGTACTTC. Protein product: CSAPRGEALSDEQYF.

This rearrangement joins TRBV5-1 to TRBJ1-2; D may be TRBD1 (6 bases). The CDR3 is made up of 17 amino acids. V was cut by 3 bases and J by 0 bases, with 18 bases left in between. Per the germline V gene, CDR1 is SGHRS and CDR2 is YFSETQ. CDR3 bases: TGCGCCAGCAGCTATATAGCCGACAGGACGGCTAACTATGGCTACACCTTC. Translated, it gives CASSYIADRTANYGYTF. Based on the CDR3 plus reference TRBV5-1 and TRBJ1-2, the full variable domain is KAGVTQTPRYLIKTRGQQVTLSCSPISGHRSVSWYQQTPGQGLQFLFEYFSETQRNKGNFPGRFSGRQFSNSRSEMNVSTLELGDSALYLCASSYIADRTANYGYTFGSGTRLTVV.

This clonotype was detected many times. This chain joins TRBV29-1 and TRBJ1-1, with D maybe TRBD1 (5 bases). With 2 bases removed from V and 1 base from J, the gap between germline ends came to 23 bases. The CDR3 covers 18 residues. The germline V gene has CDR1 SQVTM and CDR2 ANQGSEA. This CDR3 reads CSVELGGRDGAWNTEAFF. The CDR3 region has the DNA TGCAGCGTTGAATTGGGAGGACGGGACGGCGCATGGAACACTGAAGCTTTCTTT. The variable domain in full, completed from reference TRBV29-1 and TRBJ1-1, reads SAVISQKPSRDICQRGTSLTIQCQVDSQVTMMFWYRQQPGQSLTLIATANQGSEATYESGFVIDKFPISRPNLTFSTLTVSNMSPEDSSIYLCSVELGGRDGAWNTEAFFGQGTRLTVV.

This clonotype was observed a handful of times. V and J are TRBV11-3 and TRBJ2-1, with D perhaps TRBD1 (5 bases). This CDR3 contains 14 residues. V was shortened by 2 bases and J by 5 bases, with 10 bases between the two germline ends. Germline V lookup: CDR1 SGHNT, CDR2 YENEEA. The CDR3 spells CASSLKGADNEQFF. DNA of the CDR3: TGTGCCAGCAGCTTAAAAGGGGCAGACAATGAGCAGTTCTTC.

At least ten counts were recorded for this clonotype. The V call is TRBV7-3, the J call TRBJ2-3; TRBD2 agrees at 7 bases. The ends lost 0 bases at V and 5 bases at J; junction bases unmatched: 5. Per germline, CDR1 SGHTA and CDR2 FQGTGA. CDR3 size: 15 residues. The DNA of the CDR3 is TGTGCCAGCAGCTTAACTCGGGGGGACCGAGATACGCAGTATTTT. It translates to CASSLTRGDRDTQYF.

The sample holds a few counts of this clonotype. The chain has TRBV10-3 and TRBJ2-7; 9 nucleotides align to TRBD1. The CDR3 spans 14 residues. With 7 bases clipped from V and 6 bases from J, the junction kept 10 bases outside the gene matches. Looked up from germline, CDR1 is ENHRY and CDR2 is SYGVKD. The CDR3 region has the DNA TGTGCCATCACTCGGGACAGGGTTTTTCGCGAGCAGTACTTC. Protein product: CAITRDRVFREQYF.

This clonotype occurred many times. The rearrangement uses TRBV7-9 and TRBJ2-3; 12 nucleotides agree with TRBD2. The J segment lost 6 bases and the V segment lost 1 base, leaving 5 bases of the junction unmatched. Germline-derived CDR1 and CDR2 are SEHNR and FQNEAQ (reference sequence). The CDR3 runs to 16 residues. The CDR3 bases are TGTGCCAGCAGCTTAGGACTAGCGGGAGAGGAGGATACGCAGTATTTT. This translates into CASSLGLAGEEDTQYF.

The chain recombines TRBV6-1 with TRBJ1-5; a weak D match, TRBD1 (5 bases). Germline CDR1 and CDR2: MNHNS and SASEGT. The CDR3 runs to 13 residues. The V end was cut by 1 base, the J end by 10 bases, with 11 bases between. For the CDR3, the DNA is TGTGCCAGCAGTGAAGGCCCAGGGACCCCCCAGCATTTT. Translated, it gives CASSEGPGTPQHF.

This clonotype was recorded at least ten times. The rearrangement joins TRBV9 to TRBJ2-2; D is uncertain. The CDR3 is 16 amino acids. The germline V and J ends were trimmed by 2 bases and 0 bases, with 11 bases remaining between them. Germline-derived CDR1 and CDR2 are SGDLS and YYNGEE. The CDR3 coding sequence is TGTGCCAGCAGCGTCCTTAGGAACGCGAACACCGGGGAGCTGTTTTTT. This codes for CASSVLRNANTGELFF.

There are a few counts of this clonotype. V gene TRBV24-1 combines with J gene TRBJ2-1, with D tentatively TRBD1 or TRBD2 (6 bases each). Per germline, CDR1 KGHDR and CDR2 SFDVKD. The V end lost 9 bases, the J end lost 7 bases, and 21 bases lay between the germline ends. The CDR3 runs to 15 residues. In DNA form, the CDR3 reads TGTGCCACCGGGCCCTGGGGGGCCCCCCTAAATGAGCAGTTCTTC. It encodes CATGPWGAPLNEQFF.

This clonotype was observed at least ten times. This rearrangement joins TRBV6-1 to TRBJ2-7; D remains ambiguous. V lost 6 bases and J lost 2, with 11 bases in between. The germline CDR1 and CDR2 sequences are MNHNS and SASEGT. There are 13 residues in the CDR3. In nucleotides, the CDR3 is TGTGCCAGCAGCCCCAAAACCACCTACGAGCAGTACTTC. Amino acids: CASSPKTTYEQYF.

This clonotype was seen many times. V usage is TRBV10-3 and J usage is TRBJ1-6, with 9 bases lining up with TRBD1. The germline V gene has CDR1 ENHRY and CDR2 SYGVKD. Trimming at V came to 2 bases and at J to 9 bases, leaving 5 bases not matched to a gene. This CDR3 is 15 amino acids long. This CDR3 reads CAISERGQGGSPLHF. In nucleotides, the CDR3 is TGTGCCATCAGTGAGCGGGGACAGGGCGGTTCACCCCTCCACTTT.

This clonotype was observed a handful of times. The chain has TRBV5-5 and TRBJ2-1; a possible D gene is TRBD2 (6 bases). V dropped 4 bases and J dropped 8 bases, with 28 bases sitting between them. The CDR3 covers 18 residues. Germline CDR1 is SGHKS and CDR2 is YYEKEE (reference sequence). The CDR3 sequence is CASSPPPLGSGPGDEQFF. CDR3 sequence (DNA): TGTGCCAGCAGCCCCCCCCCCCTAGGGAGCGGGCCCGGGGATGAGCAGTTCTTC.

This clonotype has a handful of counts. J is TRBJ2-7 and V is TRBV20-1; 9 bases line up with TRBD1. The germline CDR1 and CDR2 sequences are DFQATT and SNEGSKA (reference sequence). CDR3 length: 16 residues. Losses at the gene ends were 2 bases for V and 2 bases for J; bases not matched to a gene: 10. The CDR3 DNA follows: TGCAGTGCTAGACCCTTCCGACAGGGGGGGACCTACGAGCAGTACTTC. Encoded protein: CSARPFRQGGTYEQYF.

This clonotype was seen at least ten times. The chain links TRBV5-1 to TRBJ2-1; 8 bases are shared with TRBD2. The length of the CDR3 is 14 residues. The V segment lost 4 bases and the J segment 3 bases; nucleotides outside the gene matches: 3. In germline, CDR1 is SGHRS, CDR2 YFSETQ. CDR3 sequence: CASSAAGDYNEQFF. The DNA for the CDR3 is TGCGCCAGCAGCGCAGCGGGAGACTACAATGAGCAGTTCTTC.

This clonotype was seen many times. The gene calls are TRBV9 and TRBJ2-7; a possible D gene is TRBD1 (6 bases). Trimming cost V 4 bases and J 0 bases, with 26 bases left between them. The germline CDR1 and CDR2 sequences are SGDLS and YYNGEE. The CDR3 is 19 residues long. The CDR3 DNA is TGTGCCAGCAGCCCCCCCGATGACTTGGACAGCTACCGCTCCTACGAGCAGTACTTC. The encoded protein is CASSPPDDLDSYRSYEQYF. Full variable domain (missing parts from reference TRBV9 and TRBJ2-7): DSGVTQTPKHLITATGQRVTLRCSPRSGDLSVYWYQQSLDQGLQFLIQYYNGEERAKGNILERFSAQQFPDLHSELNLSSLELGDSALYFCASSPPDDLDSYRSYEQYFGPGTRLTVT.

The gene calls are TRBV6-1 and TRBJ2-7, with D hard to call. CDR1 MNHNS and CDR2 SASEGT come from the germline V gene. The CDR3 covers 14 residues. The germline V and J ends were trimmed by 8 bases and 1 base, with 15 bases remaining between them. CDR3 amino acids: CASALYWNSYEQYF. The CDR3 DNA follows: TGTGCCAGCGCCCTCTATTGGAATTCCTACGAGCAGTACTTC.

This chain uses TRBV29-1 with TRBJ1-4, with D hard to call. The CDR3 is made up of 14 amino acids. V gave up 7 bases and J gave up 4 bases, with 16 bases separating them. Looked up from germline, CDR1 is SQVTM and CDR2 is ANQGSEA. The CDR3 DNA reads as TGCAGCGCCGGCCCCGGGTACCTTAATGAAAAACTGTTTTTT. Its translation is CSAGPGYLNEKLFF.

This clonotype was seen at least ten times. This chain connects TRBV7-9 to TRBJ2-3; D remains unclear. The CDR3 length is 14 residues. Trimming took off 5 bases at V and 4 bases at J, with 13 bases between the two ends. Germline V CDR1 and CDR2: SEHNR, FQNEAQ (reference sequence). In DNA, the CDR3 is TGTGCCAGCAGCCAAACCACGGACCCAGATACGCAGTATTTT. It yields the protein CASSQTTDPDTQYF.

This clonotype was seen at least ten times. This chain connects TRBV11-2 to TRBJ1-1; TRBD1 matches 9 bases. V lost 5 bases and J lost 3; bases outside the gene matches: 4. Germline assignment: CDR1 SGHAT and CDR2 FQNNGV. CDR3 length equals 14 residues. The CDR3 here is CASSKQGAYTEAFF. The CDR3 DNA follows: TGTGCCAGCAGCAAACAGGGGGCTTACACTGAAGCTTTCTTT.